This T cell receptor beta chain was identified in a study of cytomegalovirus exposure and HLA in healthy donors. PCR primers comprised 60 Vbeta and 13 Jbeta primers. Measured with immunoSEQ multiplex PCR; TCRdb has only the in-frame clones, and not every one. The sample holds 200,000 to 250,000 clones, about 81% seen once. Germline loops: CDR1 SGHDT, CDR2 YYEEEE. CDR3 length: 12 amino acids. V lost 3 bases, J lost 7 bases, and 8 bases lay in between. The sequence came from a woman aged 60-70 years in good health and CMV-seropositive. The chain uses TRBV5-6 and TRBJ1-3; D is uncertain. Input material: PBMCs. The CDR3 DNA reads TGTGCCAGCAGCTCCACTTGGAACACCATATATTTT. Translated: CASSSTWNTIYF.